This T cell receptor (beta chain) was obtained from a study of cytomegalovirus exposure and HLA in healthy donors. Whole-study results and caveats: The dataset shows that most TCR sequences were rare, while some public TCRs occurred in many donors. Reports credit the classifier with highly specific, highly sensitive diagnosis of cytomegalovirus status. The listing of roughly 160 TCR beta chains classed them as cytomegalovirus-associated.

In regard to this clone: Its specificity is not known.

Profiling relied on immunoSEQ multiplex PCR, and the TCRdb table lists in-frame clones only, not all of them. This table holds around 150,000 clones, 84% found once. Germline V lookup: CDR1 MNHNS, CDR2 SASEGT. J was trimmed by 5 bases and V by 1 base; bases with no gene match: 7. The CDR3 loop spans 16 amino acids. The receptor comes from a man between 25 and 39 years old in good health and CMV-seropositive. The chain couples TRBV6-1 to TRBJ2-5, with 10 bases that match TRBD1. The source material was PBMCs. The CDR3 DNA reads as TGTGCCAGCAGTGAAGGGATGACAGGGGGCCGGGAGACCCAGTACTTC. This sequence encodes CASSEGMTGGRETQYF.